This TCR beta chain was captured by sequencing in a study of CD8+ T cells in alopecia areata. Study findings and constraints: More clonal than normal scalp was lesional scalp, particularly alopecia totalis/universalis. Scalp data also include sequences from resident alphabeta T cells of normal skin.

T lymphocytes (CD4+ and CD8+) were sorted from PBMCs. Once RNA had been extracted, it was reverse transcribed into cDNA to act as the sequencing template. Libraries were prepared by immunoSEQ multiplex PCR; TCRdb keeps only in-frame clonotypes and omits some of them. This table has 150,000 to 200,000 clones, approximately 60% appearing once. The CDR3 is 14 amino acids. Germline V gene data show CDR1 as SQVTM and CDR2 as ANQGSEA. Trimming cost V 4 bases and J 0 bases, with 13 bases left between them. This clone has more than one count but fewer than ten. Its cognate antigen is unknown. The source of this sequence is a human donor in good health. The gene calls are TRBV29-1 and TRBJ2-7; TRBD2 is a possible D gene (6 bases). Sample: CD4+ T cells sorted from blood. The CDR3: CSVVLASSSYEQYF. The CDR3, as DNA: TGCAGCGTTGTCCTAGCGTCAAGCTCCTACGAGCAGTACTTC.